Included here is one TCR beta chain sequence, with context. Its antigen is currently unknown. The sample comes from a study of OX40 agonist ivuxolimab in advanced cancers. For the study at large: Intravenous ivuxolimab was administered to patients every 2 weeks at 0.01 to 10 mg/kg.

Some clones are missing from TCRdb's copy, which holds only in-frame ones; the method was immunoSEQ multiplex PCR. This sample has tens of thousands of clones, with 75% to 90% found just once. Regarding the study as a whole: Circulating CD4+ and CD8+ T cells showed clonal expansion by week 6 at 0.1 to 3.0 mg/kg. Fewer expanded clones were found on average in CD4+ than in CD8+ T cells.

The CDR3 totals 16 residues. V lost 2 bases, J lost 4 bases, and 6 bases stayed unmatched. Per the germline V gene, CDR1 is SGHAT and CDR2 is FQDESV (reference sequence). Source: CD4+ or CD8+ T cells sorted from blood, taken in a trial of the OX40 agonist ivuxolimab. The receptor was derived from an adult with an advanced solid tumor such as melanoma, head and neck, liver or kidney cancer. This chain connects TRBV11-1 to TRBJ2-2; TRBD1 matches at 8 bases. CDR3 region: CASSLSLTGVTGELFF. As DNA, the CDR3 is TGTGCCAGCAGCTTAAGTTTGACAGGGGTCACCGGGGAGCTGTTTTTT.